The 28 T cell receptor beta chains listed next were all sequenced from one sample in a study of blood T cell repertoires in COVID-19. Only in-frame clones appear in the TCRdb table, and some are missing; sequencing was by immunoSEQ multiplex PCR. This sample has a few hundred thousand clones, with 89% found just once. Sequencing input: PBMCs or T cells enriched from blood (not recorded which). The receptor source for this set is a middle-aged woman who had recovered from COVID-19.

The V gene is TRBV5-6, the J gene TRBJ1-3; a weak D match, TRBD1 (6 bases). V lost 1 base to trimming and J lost 0 bases, with 8 bases between them. Looked up from germline, CDR1 is SGHDT and CDR2 is YYEEEE. CDR3 size: 15 residues. The CDR3 DNA reads TGTGCCAGCAGCTTGTACAGGGCCTCTGGAAACACCATATATTTT. Translating gives CASSLYRASGNTIYF. The full variable domain, its missing parts supplied by reference TRBV5-6 and TRBJ1-3, is DAGVTQSPTHLIKTRGQQVTLRCSPKSGHDTVSWYQQALGQGPQFIFQYYEEEERQRGNFPDRFSGHQFPNYSSELNVNALLLGDSALYLCASSLYRASGNTIYFGEGSWLTVV.

The gene calls are TRBV15 and TRBJ1-4; 8 bases line up with TRBD1. The CDR3 consists of 13 residues. Losses at the gene ends were 3 bases for V and 8 bases for J; bases not matched to a gene: 2. CDR1 LNHNV and CDR2 YYDKDF come from the germline V gene (reference sequence). The CDR3 DNA is TGTGCCACCAGCAGGGACAGGGAGGAAAAACTGTTTTTT. Protein sequence: CATSRDREEKLFF.

The J gene is TRBJ2-1, the V gene TRBV28, with 10 bases matching TRBD2. CDR1 and CDR2 (germline): MDHEN, SYDVKM. There are 16 residues in the CDR3. Trimming removed 6 bases from V and 6 bases from J; junction bases left unmatched: 11. The CDR3 region is CASRSPGLAWGNEQFF. The CDR3 region has the DNA TGTGCCAGCAGGTCGCCGGGACTAGCGTGGGGCAATGAGCAGTTCTTC.

CDR3 DNA: TGTGCCAGCAGCTCCAGCGGGGGTCGGGACGAGCAGTACTTC. As protein: CASSSSGGRDEQYF. The chain is built from TRBV6-5 and TRBJ2-7; the match to TRBD2 covers 8 bases. CDR1 is MNHEY and CDR2 is SVGAGI in the germline V gene. The CDR3 sequence is 14 residues long. V lost 6 bases and J lost 5; bases outside the gene matches: 9.

The chain has TRBV5-1 and TRBJ2-1; 7 bases are shared with TRBD2. V lost 0 bases to trimming and J lost 8 bases; unmatched junction nucleotides: 5. From germline, CDR1 is SGHRS and CDR2 YFSETQ. This CDR3 spans 14 amino acids. In nucleotides, the CDR3 is TGCGCCAGCAGCTTGGTCCAGGGAGGGGATGAGCAGTTCTTC. This translates into CASSLVQGGDEQFF.

This rearrangement joins TRBV15 to TRBJ2-7; tentatively, D is TRBD1 (5 bases). The CDR3 sequence is 14 residues long. The V gene's germline CDR1 is LNHNV and CDR2 YYDKDF (reference sequence). V was trimmed by 0 bases and J by 5 bases, leaving 11 bases between them. CDR3 region: CATSRDGALDEQYF. The DNA for the CDR3 is TGTGCCACCAGCAGAGATGGGGCCTTGGACGAGCAGTACTTC.

This rearrangement joins TRBV29-1 to TRBJ2-1; TRBD2 matches 11 bases. The CDR3 length is 15 residues. Germline V gene lookup returns CDR1 SQVTM and CDR2 ANQGSEA. Germline trimming cut 5 bases from V and 4 bases from J; bases unmatched to any gene: 7. CDR3: CSVPPGTSGYNEQFF. The CDR3 nucleotides read TGCAGCGTTCCTCCCGGGACTAGCGGTTACAATGAGCAGTTCTTC.

V is TRBV5-5 and J is TRBJ1-5, with a tentative D call TRBD1 (6 bases). V lost 2 bases and J 7 bases, leaving 10 bases between the germline ends. The CDR3 length is 13 residues. Germline loops: CDR1 SGHKS, CDR2 YYEKEE (reference sequence). CDR3 coding DNA: TGTGCCAGCAGCTTACAGGGAGGGCAGCCCCAGCATTTT. Its protein product is CASSLQGGQPQHF. Together with reference TRBV5-5 and TRBJ1-5, the CDR3 gives the full variable domain: DAGVTQSPTHLIKTRGQQVTLRCSPISGHKSVSWYQQVLGQGPQFIFQYYEKEERGRGNFPDRFSARQFPNYSSELNVNALLLGDSALYLCASSLQGGQPQHFGDGTRLSIL.

This clone was seen more than once but under ten times. The chain couples TRBV5-1 to TRBJ2-2, with 10 bases that match TRBD1. V gave up 5 bases and J gave up 9 bases; unmatched junction bases: 10. Germline values: CDR1 SGHRS, CDR2 YFSETQ. The CDR3 contains 15 residues. CDR3 residues: CASSSGQGYNRELFF. The DNA of the CDR3 is TGCGCCAGCAGTTCGGGACAGGGGTATAACAGGGAGCTGTTTTTT.

This chain uses TRBV9 with TRBJ2-5; TRBD2 matches 13 bases. CDR1 SGDLS and CDR2 YYNGEE come from the germline V gene. After removal of 4 bases from V and 4 bases from J, the junction contained 4 bases not matched to a gene. The CDR3 runs to 15 residues. The CDR3 is CASSPRTSGRETQYF. CDR3 bases: TGTGCCAGCAGCCCGCGGACTAGCGGGAGAGAGACCCAGTACTTC.

On this clone: At one boundary the junction diverges from the germline segment, which might be a read error. J is TRBJ2-5 and V is TRBV3-1 (or the pseudogene TRBV3-2); no clear D gene. The CDR3 covers 14 residues. CDR1 is LGHDT and CDR2 is YNNKEL in the germline V gene (reference sequence). Here the CDR3 DNA reads TGTGCCAGCAGTCAAGGTCCCCGGGAAGAGACCCAGTACTTC. Protein product: CASSQGPREETQYF.

This clone was picked up one time. The rearrangement links TRBV7-2 to TRBJ2-5, with TRBD2 matching over 9 bases. There are 14 residues in the CDR3. Trimming cost V 8 bases and J 6 bases; bases outside gene matches: 10. The germline gives CDR1 SGHTA, CDR2 FQGNSA. The CDR3 DNA sequence: TGTGCCAGCGATAGCGGGGGATCCTTGAAGACCCAGTACTTC. Translated, it gives CASDSGGSLKTQYF.

In this sample, this clone turned up once. The chain employs TRBV4-2 and TRBJ1-4; a possible D gene is TRBD1 (5 bases). CDR3 size: 16 residues. Trimming took off 4 bases at V and 6 bases at J, with 18 bases between the two ends. From germline, CDR1 is LGHNA and CDR2 YNFKEQ. CDR3 sequence (DNA): TGTGCCAGCAGCCTCCCTTTCCAGGGTTCGGATGAAAAACTGTTTTTT. Amino acid sequence: CASSLPFQGSDEKLFF.

The chain couples TRBV11-2 to TRBJ1-4; TRBD1 matches 11 bases. Germline CDR1 reads SGHAT; CDR2 reads FQNNGV. The CDR3 has 15 residues. The trim removed 1 base at V and 8 bases at J, leaving 3 bases unmatched. Here the CDR3 reads CASSLGTGGNEKLFF. The CDR3 DNA reads TGTGCCAGCAGCTTAGGGACAGGGGGCAACGAAAAACTGTTTTTT. Complete variable domain (other parts from reference TRBV11-2 and TRBJ1-4): EAGVAQSPRYKIIEKRQSVAFWCNPISGHATLYWYQQILGQGPKLLIQFQNNGVVDDSQLPKDRFSAERLKGVDSTLKIQPAKLEDSAVYLCASSLGTGGNEKLFFGSGTQLSVL.

This clone has a single count. The chain recombines TRBV15 with TRBJ2-3, with 9 bases aligning to TRBD1. V was clipped by 0 bases and J by 8 bases; unmatched bases: 9. The CDR3 is 16 amino acids. The V gene's germline CDR1 is LNHNV and CDR2 YYDKDF (reference sequence). CDR3 sequence reads: CATSRDLGQGRGTQYF. Written as DNA, the CDR3 is TGTGCCACCAGCAGAGATCTGGGACAGGGTCGGGGTACGCAGTATTTT. Together with reference TRBV15 and TRBJ2-3, the CDR3 gives the full variable domain: DAMVIQNPRYQVTQFGKPVTLSCSQTLNHNVMYWYQQKSSQAPKLLFHYYDKDFNNEADTPDNFQSRRPNTSFCFLDIRSPGLGDTAMYLCATSRDLGQGRGTQYFGPGTRLTVL.

This chain joins TRBV24-1 and TRBJ2-1; TRBD1 aligns across 7 bases. The V segment lost 4 bases and the J segment 4 bases; nucleotides outside the gene matches: 15. Germline assignment: CDR1 KGHDR and CDR2 SFDVKD. This CDR3 has 18 residues. The CDR3 nucleotides read TGTGCCACCAGTGACATTAGACAGGGAGAAACCCCTTACAATGAGCAGTTCTTC. This gives the protein CATSDIRQGETPYNEQFF.

The chain has TRBV24-1 and TRBJ2-3, with 8 bases lining up with TRBD2. The CDR3 spans 17 residues. V was clipped by 4 bases and J by 2 bases; unmatched bases: 10. Germline CDR1 and CDR2: KGHDR and SFDVKD. CDR3 region: CATSDPLAEIFTDTQYF. For the CDR3, the DNA is TGTGCCACCAGTGACCCACTAGCGGAGATTTTCACAGATACGCAGTATTTT.

This chain connects TRBV27 to TRBJ2-1; 8 bases match TRBD2. This CDR3 region has 13 residues. J gave up 7 bases and V 6 bases, and 5 bases lay outside the gene matches. Germline CDR1 reads MNHEY; CDR2 reads SMNVEV (reference sequence). The CDR3, as DNA: TGTGCCAGCAGCCTAGCGGGTCGGAATGAGCAGTTCTTC. Protein: CASSLAGRNEQFF.

The CDR3 spells CASSHRGNNQPQHF. The CDR3 DNA follows: TGTGCCAGCAGTCACAGGGGTAACAATCAGCCCCAGCATTTT. The chain recombines TRBV27 with TRBJ1-5, with 7 bases matching TRBD1. With 5 bases clipped from V and 3 bases from J, the junction kept 4 bases outside the gene matches. Germline loops: CDR1 MNHEY, CDR2 SMNVEV (reference sequence). The CDR3 runs to 14 residues.

V is TRBV15 and J is TRBJ2-4; 10 bases line up with TRBD1. The germline V gene has CDR1 LNHNV and CDR2 YYDKDF (reference sequence). The CDR3 loop spans 13 amino acids. Germline trimming cut 4 bases from V and 7 bases from J; bases unmatched to any gene: 1. The CDR3 here is CATSTGQGNIQYF. The CDR3 DNA is TGTGCCACCAGCACGGGACAGGGGAACATTCAGTACTTC.

This clone was recorded a few times. V usage is TRBV21-1 and J usage is TRBJ2-1; whether TRBD2, the table's D call, matches the DNA was not checked. TRBV21-1 is a recognized pseudogene. This CDR3 is 18 amino acids long. CDR3 region: CASSKVSVRENNYNEQFF. The CDR3 DNA reads TGTGCCAGCAGCAAAGTATCGGTGCGGGAGAATAACTACAATGAGCAGTTCTTC.

This clone has more than one count but fewer than ten. The gene calls are TRBV5-1 and TRBJ1-1; D is unclear. Looked up from germline, CDR1 is SGHRS and CDR2 is YFSETQ. The CDR3 is made up of 14 amino acids. V was pared by 4 bases and J by 1 base, with 11 bases between. The CDR3 loop is CASSLSSGNTEAFF. CDR3 nucleotide sequence: TGCGCCAGCAGCCTCTCCTCGGGGAACACTGAAGCTTTCTTT.

The chain employs TRBV2 and TRBJ2-5; possibly TRBD1 for D (6 bases). The CDR3 loop spans 14 amino acids. V was pared by 1 base and J by 1 base, with 7 bases between. The V gene's germline CDR1 is SNHLY and CDR2 FYNNEI. The CDR3 loop is CASSEDRAQETQYF. The CDR3 DNA sequence: TGTGCCAGCAGTGAAGACAGGGCCCAAGAGACCCAGTACTTC.

The V call is TRBV12-3 or TRBV12-4, the J call TRBJ1-1, with TRBD1 matching over 7 bases. The V segment lost 4 bases and the J segment 2 bases; nucleotides outside the gene matches: 1. This CDR3 has 13 amino acids. This chain's CDR3 is CASSWDRNTEAFF. Written as DNA, the CDR3 is TGTGCCAGCAGTTGGGACAGAAACACTGAAGCTTTCTTT.

The J gene is TRBJ1-1, the V gene TRBV2, with 7 bases identical to TRBD1. There are 14 residues in the CDR3. Trimming took 7 bases from V and 1 from J; bases not matched to a gene: 6. Germline values: CDR1 SNHLY, CDR2 FYNNEI. CDR3 sequence reads: CASNLRGPNTEAFF. The DNA for the CDR3 is TGTGCCAGCAACCTAAGGGGGCCGAACACTGAAGCTTTCTTT.

This clone has only a few counts. The genes are TRBV6-6 and TRBJ2-7, with 7 bases identical to TRBD1. V shed 4 bases and J 3 bases; nucleotides not matched to a gene: 3. Germline V lookup: CDR1 MNHNY, CDR2 SVGAGI (reference sequence). The length of the CDR3 is 13 residues. CDR3: CASSWGQHYEQYF. CDR3 coding DNA: TGTGCCAGCAGTTGGGGACAGCACTACGAGCAGTACTTC.

The CDR3 nucleotides read TGTGCCAGCAGCCTTAGGTCGGGAATCACCGGGGAGCTGTTTTTT. This encodes CASSLRSGITGELFF. The gene calls are TRBV7-3 and TRBJ2-2, with D tentatively TRBD2 (5 bases). Germline loops: CDR1 SGHTA, CDR2 FQGTGA. The CDR3 has 15 amino acids. V was cut by 5 bases and J by 4 bases, with 14 bases left in between. The complete variable domain, with remaining parts taken from reference TRBV7-3 and TRBJ2-2, reads GAGVSQTPSNKVTEKGKYVELRCDPISGHTALYWYRQSLGQGPEFLIYFQGTGAADDSGLPNDRFFAVRPEGSVSTLKIQRTERGDSAVYLCASSLRSGITGELFFGEGSRLTVL.

This rearrangement joins TRBV3-1 (or the pseudogene TRBV3-2) to TRBJ2-7, with 9 bases aligning to TRBD1. The germline CDR1 and CDR2 sequences are LGHDT and YNNKEL (reference sequence). This CDR3 is built from 16 residues. With V trimmed by 4 bases and J by 1 base, 8 bases remained unmatched. The DNA of the CDR3 is TGTGCCAGCAGCCCGGCACAGGGGGCCACTTCCTACGAGCAGTACTTC. This encodes CASSPAQGATSYEQYF.